Each of the 21 T cell receptor beta chains below was sequenced from the same sample in a study of high-grade serous ovarian cancer treatment subgroups. Tumor samples were obtained before definitive surgery or chemotherapy. Sequenced by immunoSEQ multiplex PCR; TCRdb stores in-frame clones only, minus some. The top ten hold about 6% of the sample, which has roughly 18,000 clones, approximately 77% seen once. Sequenced: tumor tissue. Every receptor here comes from a human donor with high-grade serous ovarian cancer.

The rearrangement uses TRBV13 and TRBJ1-2; no firm D call. Per germline, CDR1 PRHDT and CDR2 FYEKMQ (reference sequence). The CDR3 is made up of 16 amino acids. V was pared by 0 bases and J by 3 bases, with 14 bases between. CDR3 sequence (DNA): TGTGCCAGCAGCTTAGGTCCCCAGCCGGGCGACTATGGCTACACCTTC. The encoded protein is CASSLGPQPGDYGYTF. The full variable domain, in which reference TRBV13 and TRBJ1-2 provide the parts outside the CDR3, is AAGVIQSPRHLIKEKRETATLKCYPIPRHDTVYWYQQGPGQDPQFLISFYEKMQSDKGSIPDRFSAQQFSDYHSELNMSSLELGDSALYFCASSLGPQPGDYGYTFGSGTRLTVV.

The chain is built from TRBV5-1 and TRBJ2-7, with 7 bases fitting TRBD2. CDR3 length: 15 residues. Trimming at V came to 0 bases and at J to 0 bases, leaving 3 bases not matched to a gene. In germline, CDR1 is SGHRS, CDR2 YFSETQ. CDR3 region: CASSLDRDYSYEQYF. The CDR3 DNA reads TGCGCCAGCAGCTTGGATAGGGACTACTCCTACGAGCAGTACTTC.

The chain has TRBV28 and TRBJ1-4, with 7 bases that match TRBD1. CDR1 MDHEN and CDR2 SYDVKM come from the germline V gene. V was pared by 2 bases and J by 8 bases, with 5 bases of the junction left unmatched. This CDR3 spans 14 amino acids. In nucleotides, the CDR3 is TGTGCCAGCAGTTTACTACAGGGGAACGAAAAACTGTTTTTT. Translated: CASSLLQGNEKLFF.

The gene calls are TRBV14 and TRBJ1-4, with a weak D call TRBD1 (5 bases). Trimming took off 4 bases at V and 7 bases at J, with 16 bases between the two ends. Germline lookup yields CDR1 SGHDN and CDR2 FVKESK. The CDR3 is made up of 15 amino acids. CDR3 amino acids: CASSPRAGFGEKLFF. The CDR3 DNA reads TGTGCCAGCAGCCCCCGCGCAGGGTTTGGTGAAAAACTGTTTTTT.

The chain has TRBV9 and TRBJ2-7; D is unresolved. The V end lost 4 bases, the J end lost 3 bases, and 20 bases lay between the germline ends. There are 16 residues in the CDR3. Germline CDR1 reads SGDLS; CDR2 reads YYNGEE. The CDR3 loop reads CASSPGSPTGYYEQYF. The CDR3 DNA reads TGTGCCAGCAGCCCCGGTTCCCCCACTGGGTACTACGAGCAGTACTTC.

The chain uses TRBV5-1 and TRBJ1-1; no definite D call. Germline CDR1 is SGHRS and CDR2 is YFSETQ. The CDR3 is made up of 14 amino acids. The germline V and J ends were trimmed by 2 bases and 1 base, with 9 bases remaining between them. CDR3: CASSLNFENTEAFF. In DNA, the CDR3 is TGCGCCAGCAGCTTAAATTTTGAGAACACTGAAGCTTTCTTT.

This clone was observed once. The chain combines TRBV5-1 with TRBJ2-1; 10 bases line up with TRBD1. Unmatched junction bases numbered 7, after V lost 3 bases and J lost 10 bases. Looked up from germline, CDR1 is SGHRS and CDR2 is YFSETQ. The CDR3 loop spans 14 amino acids. CDR3 sequence reads: CASSSGTGAHEQFF. CDR3 nucleotide sequence: TGCGCCAGCAGCTCCGGGACAGGGGCGCACGAGCAGTTCTTC.

The CDR3: CATSRARDRPSEQYF. The CDR3 nucleotides are TGTGCCACCAGCAGGGCCCGGGACAGACCCTCCGAGCAGTACTTC. The gene calls are TRBV15 and TRBJ2-5, with 7 bases identical to TRBD1. The J call is in doubt because the DNA end fits TRBJ2-7 better. The CDR3 sequence is 15 residues long. CDR1 is LNHNV, CDR2 YYDKDF, per germline (reference sequence).

This clone has just a few counts. The chain recombines TRBV9 with TRBJ1-5, with 7 bases aligning to TRBD1. This CDR3 contains 14 residues. V dropped 4 bases and J dropped 3; count of bases not matched to a gene: 4. Germline CDR1 reads SGDLS; CDR2 reads YYNGEE. The DNA of the CDR3 is TGTGCCAGCAGCCCGGGACAGTTCAATCAGCCCCAGCATTTT. This sequence encodes CASSPGQFNQPQHF.

The CDR3 coding sequence is TGCGCCAGCAGCATCCAACAGGGAAACACTGAAGCTTTCTTT. Translating it yields CASSIQQGNTEAFF. V usage is TRBV5-1 and J usage is TRBJ1-1; a weak D match, TRBD1 (6 bases). The CDR3 runs 14 residues. The germline V gene has CDR1 SGHRS and CDR2 YFSETQ. V lost 4 bases, J lost 2 bases, and 12 bases lay in between. Full variable domain (outside the CDR3, taken from reference TRBV5-1 and TRBJ1-1): KAGVTQTPRYLIKTRGQQVTLSCSPISGHRSVSWYQQTPGQGLQFLFEYFSETQRNKGNFPGRFSGRQFSNSRSEMNVSTLELGDSALYLCASSIQQGNTEAFFGQGTRLTVV.

The chain joins TRBV18 to TRBJ1-1, with 8 bases lining up with TRBD1. CDR3 length: 16 amino acids. CDR1 KGHSH and CDR2 LQKENI come from the germline V gene. V lost 1 base, J lost 1 base, and 5 bases stayed unmatched. The CDR3 coding sequence is TGTGCCAGCTCACCACAGCCAGGGGGCCCGAACACTGAAGCTTTCTTT. It yields the protein CASSPQPGGPNTEAFF.

This clone was seen a handful of times. The V gene is TRBV2, the J gene TRBJ2-6, with a possible D match to TRBD1 (5 bases). Trimming took 2 bases from V and 1 from J, leaving 9 bases between them. Per germline, CDR1 SNHLY and CDR2 FYNNEI. The CDR3 is 16 residues long. The CDR3: CASSELPGSGANVLTF. The CDR3 DNA is TGTGCCAGCAGTGAACTCCCAGGGTCTGGGGCCAACGTCCTGACTTTC. The variable domain in full, completed from reference TRBV2 and TRBJ2-6, reads EPEVTQTPSHQVTQMGQEVILRCVPISNHLYFYWYRQILGQKVEFLVSFYNNEISEKSEIFDDQFSVERPDGSNFTLKIRSTKLEDSAMYFCASSELPGSGANVLTFGAGSRLTVL.

This clone was detected a few times. The chain employs TRBV6-5 and TRBJ1-1; perhaps TRBD1 as D (5 bases). This CDR3 has 15 residues. The V gene's germline CDR1 is MNHEY and CDR2 SVGAGI. The V end was cut by 4 bases, the J end by 1 base, with 13 bases between. CDR3 residues: CASSSQLRGNTEAFF. CDR3 DNA sequence: TGTGCCAGCAGTTCTCAATTAAGGGGGAACACTGAAGCTTTCTTT.

As DNA, the CDR3 is TGTGCCACCTCGACAGGGGGCTATTCACCCCTCCACTTT. Residues: CATSTGGYSPLHF. The chain joins TRBV28 to TRBJ1-6; 10 nucleotides align to TRBD1. The CDR3 runs to 13 residues. Germline values: CDR1 MDHEN, CDR2 SYDVKM. V lost 10 bases and J lost 8; bases outside the gene matches: 5.

This chain links TRBV7-2 with TRBJ1-5; TRBD1 matches at 7 bases. Germline V gene lookup returns CDR1 SGHTA and CDR2 FQGNSA. J gave up 7 bases and V 4 bases, and 7 bases lay outside the gene matches. The length of the CDR3 is 14 residues. CDR3 residues: CASSSTGERQPQHF. The CDR3 DNA sequence: TGTGCCAGCAGCTCAACAGGGGAAAGACAGCCCCAGCATTTT.

This chain joins TRBV7-2 and TRBJ1-1; D is uncertain. Trimming removed 2 bases from V and 1 base from J, with 8 bases in between. There are 14 residues in the CDR3. The V gene's germline CDR1 is SGHTA and CDR2 FQGNSA. The CDR3 region is CASSLSYRNTEAFF. CDR3 sequence (DNA): TGTGCCAGCAGCTTAAGCTATAGGAACACTGAAGCTTTCTTT. Drawing the rest from reference TRBV7-2 and TRBJ1-1, the complete variable domain is GAGVSQSPSNKVTEKGKDVELRCDPISGHTALYWYRQSLGQGLEFLIYFQGNSAPDKSGLPSDRFSAERTGGSVSTLTIQRTQQEDSAVYLCASSLSYRNTEAFFGQGTRLTVV.

The chain couples TRBV5-1 to TRBJ2-7; no reliable D call. The CDR3 contains 13 residues. V was trimmed by 0 bases and J by 3 bases, leaving 7 bases between them. Germline V gene sequence: CDR1 SGHRS, CDR2 YFSETQ. The CDR3 sequence is CASSLGYGYEQYF. The CDR3 nucleotides read TGCGCCAGCAGCTTGGGGTACGGCTACGAGCAGTACTTC. The variable domain in full, completed from reference TRBV5-1 and TRBJ2-7, reads KAGVTQTPRYLIKTRGQQVTLSCSPISGHRSVSWYQQTPGQGLQFLFEYFSETQRNKGNFPGRFSGRQFSNSRSEMNVSTLELGDSALYLCASSLGYGYEQYFGPGTRLTVT.

This chain connects TRBV2 to TRBJ2-3; no definite D call. Germline V gene data show CDR1 as SNHLY and CDR2 as FYNNEI. This CDR3 contains 12 residues. The V end was cut by 7 bases, the J end by 2 bases, with 7 bases between. CDR3 coding DNA: TGTGCCAGCAAGGGCCTCACAGATACGCAGTATTTT. Its translation: CASKGLTDTQYF.

The chain combines TRBV6-1 with TRBJ1-1; D unclear. This CDR3 is 14 amino acids long. CDR1 MNHNS and CDR2 SASEGT come from the germline V gene. Trimming stripped 4 bases from V and 1 base from J, with 10 bases between. The CDR3 DNA sequence: TGTGCCAGCAGTGCCCGGACGGGGAACACTGAAGCTTTCTTT. Protein: CASSARTGNTEAFF.

This chain uses TRBV30 with TRBJ2-5; a weak D match, TRBD2 (6 bases). The CDR3 runs to 12 residues. The germline V gene has CDR1 GTSNPN and CDR2 SVGIG (reference sequence). The ends were cut back, 3 bases at V and 7 bases at J, with 12 bases in the middle. CDR3 sequence (DNA): TGTGCCTGGAGCGGGAGTGGGGGGACCCAGTACTTC. Its translation is CAWSGSGGTQYF.

This chain uses TRBV28 with TRBJ2-1; the D is unclear. This CDR3 comprises 11 residues. Trimming stripped 3 bases from V and 6 bases from J, with 3 bases between. Germline V gene sequence: CDR1 MDHEN, CDR2 SYDVKM. The DNA for the CDR3 is TGTGCCAGCAGTTTCTCCAATGAGCAGTTCTTC. This sequence encodes CASSFSNEQFF.